What follows are 17 T cell receptor beta chains derived from one specimen sequenced in a study of monozygotic twins with cystic fibrosis. Clones were sequenced by immunoSEQ multiplex PCR, and TCRdb holds only the in-frame ones, with some missing. In the table there are some 21,000 clones, 91% of which are singletons. Input material: blood. Source of these receptors: a girl aged 2 to 9 with cystic fibrosis.

The rearrangement joins TRBV10-3 to TRBJ2-1, with 7 bases fitting TRBD2. CDR3 length equals 16 residues. J gave up 3 bases and V 0 bases, and 5 bases lay outside the gene matches. Per germline, CDR1 ENHRY and CDR2 SYGVKD. CDR3 DNA: TGTGCCATCAGTGAGTCGACTAGCCCTTTCTACAATGAGCAGTTCTTC. The encoded protein is CAISESTSPFYNEQFF.

The rearrangement uses TRBV7-2 and TRBJ1-5; D unclear. CDR1 and CDR2 (germline): SGHTA, FQGNSA. This CDR3 is built from 14 residues. V lost 3 bases to trimming and J lost 3 bases, with 9 bases between them. The CDR3 DNA reads as TGTGCCAGCAGCTTGGGCAGGCTCAATCAGCCCCAGCATTTT. This translates into CASSLGRLNQPQHF.

The chain has TRBV5-8 and TRBJ2-7; 8 positions match TRBD1. The CDR3 runs 18 residues. V shed 1 base, J shed 5 bases, and the junction held 17 bases outside the gene matches. Germline loops: CDR1 SGHTS, CDR2 YDEGEE. The CDR3 DNA is TGTGCCAGCAGCTTGCTCCCCGGACAGGGCATGGGCTTCGACGAGCAGTACTTC. Translation: CASSLLPGQGMGFDEQYF.

The rearrangement links TRBV9 to TRBJ1-2; D is uncertain. The CDR3 loop spans 15 amino acids. The ends were cut back, 1 base at V and 0 bases at J, with 10 bases in the middle. Looked up from germline, CDR1 is SGDLS and CDR2 is YYNGEE. The CDR3 sequence: CASSVTAGTNYGYTF. Written as DNA, the CDR3 is TGTGCCAGCAGCGTAACGGCGGGGACTAACTATGGCTACACCTTC.

The gene calls are TRBV10-3 and TRBJ2-3; TRBD2 agrees at 8 bases. CDR1 and CDR2 (germline): ENHRY, SYGVKD. J lost 5 bases, V lost 0 bases, and 13 bases had no gene match. The CDR3 covers 18 residues. CDR3 sequence (DNA): TGTGCCATCAGTGAGTCGCGGGGGGCGGGAAGGGAGAGAGATACGCAGTATTTT. Encoded protein: CAISESRGAGRERDTQYF.

J is TRBJ1-1 and V is TRBV18; D remains unclear. The ends were cut back, 3 bases at V and 9 bases at J, with 20 bases in the middle. This CDR3 has 15 residues. Germline V CDR1 and CDR2: KGHSH, LQKENI. CDR3 coding DNA: TGTGCCAGCTCACCGGAGGAGCTCAGCTCAGAAAAAGCTTTCTTT. Its translation: CASSPEELSSEKAFF.

In DNA, the CDR3 is TGCGCCAGCAGCTTGGGGGTAGCCAGTGTGGGTGGCTACACCTTC. Translation gives CASSLGVASVGGYTF. The J gene is TRBJ1-2, the V gene TRBV5-1, with D uncertain. The CDR3 has 15 residues. V was cut by 0 bases and J by 7 bases, with 16 bases left in between. The V gene's germline CDR1 is SGHRS and CDR2 YFSETQ. Combining the CDR3 with reference TRBV5-1 and TRBJ1-2 gives the whole variable domain KAGVTQTPRYLIKTRGQQVTLSCSPISGHRSVSWYQQTPGQGLQFLFEYFSETQRNKGNFPGRFSGRQFSNSRSEMNVSTLELGDSALYLCASSLGVASVGGYTFGSGTRLTVV.

CDR3 DNA: TGTGCCAGCAGTCCGAGACCGCGTCTCTACTACGAGCAGTACTTC. It encodes CASSPRPRLYYEQYF. This sequence joins TRBV5-6 and TRBJ2-7, with no clear D. Per germline, CDR1 SGHDT and CDR2 YYEEEE. The CDR3 totals 15 residues. Trimming took off 5 bases at V and 3 bases at J, with 18 bases between the two ends.

The V and J genes are TRBV2 and TRBJ2-7; 10 bases are a match to TRBD1. The CDR3 has 18 residues. V shed 4 bases, J shed 5 bases, and the junction held 17 bases outside the gene matches. Germline V lookup: CDR1 SNHLY, CDR2 FYNNEI. The CDR3 is CASSVWAEPGQGRNEQYF. The CDR3 coding sequence is TGTGCCAGCAGTGTGTGGGCTGAGCCGGGACAGGGGCGCAACGAGCAGTACTTC.

The V and J genes are TRBV19 and TRBJ1-1; possibly TRBD1 for D (6 bases). The germline gives CDR1 LNHDA, CDR2 SQIVND (reference sequence). The CDR3 runs 12 residues. The V and J ends lost 4 bases and 8 bases respectively, with 11 bases between them. CDR3 in DNA: TGTGCCAGTAGTAGCATCCAGGGGGAAGCTTTCTTT. This gives the protein CASSSIQGEAFF.

This rearrangement joins TRBV6-1 to TRBJ2-2, with 7 bases lining up with TRBD1. J lost 1 base, V lost 6 bases, and 5 bases had no gene match. This CDR3 spans 15 amino acids. Germline CDR1 and CDR2: MNHNS and SASEGT. CDR3 region: CASSRDRVNTGELFF. The CDR3 region has the DNA TGTGCCAGCAGCCGAGACAGGGTGAACACCGGGGAGCTGTTTTTT.

The CDR3 coding sequence is TGTGCCAGCAGCCCTGAGAGCAGGGCCGACTATGGCTACACCTTC. Translating gives CASSPESRADYGYTF. J is TRBJ1-2 and V is TRBV7-2; a possible D gene is TRBD1 (5 bases). Per germline, CDR1 SGHTA and CDR2 FQGNSA. The CDR3 is 15 amino acids. Trimming removed 5 bases at V and 3 bases at J, with 16 bases between. Combining the CDR3 with reference TRBV7-2 and TRBJ1-2 gives the whole variable domain GAGVSQSPSNKVTEKGKDVELRCDPISGHTALYWYRQSLGQGLEFLIYFQGNSAPDKSGLPSDRFSAERTGGSVSTLTIQRTQQEDSAVYLCASSPESRADYGYTFGSGTRLTVV.

The V gene is TRBV29-1, the J gene TRBJ1-2, with D possibly matching TRBD1 (6 bases). Trimming removed 7 bases at V and 0 bases at J, with 12 bases between. Germline assignment: CDR1 SQVTM and CDR2 ANQGSEA. CDR3 size: 13 residues. CDR3 nucleotide sequence: TGCAGCGCCGCAGGGGATTCTAACTATGGCTACACCTTC. This translates into CSAAGDSNYGYTF.

This chain connects TRBV27 to TRBJ2-1; TRBD1 is a possible D gene (6 bases). V gave up 5 bases and J gave up 9 bases, with 17 bases separating them. Germline V CDR1 and CDR2: MNHEY, SMNVEV (reference sequence). This CDR3 region has 14 residues. The CDR3: CASSLGTRGIEQFF. The CDR3 DNA follows: TGTGCCAGCAGTCTCGGGACACGGGGAATTGAGCAGTTCTTC.

The V call is TRBV7-9, the J call TRBJ2-1; the match to TRBD1 covers 9 bases. The CDR3 runs 13 residues. Per the germline V gene, CDR1 is SEHNR and CDR2 is FQNEAQ (reference sequence). The V segment lost 6 bases and the J segment 7 bases; nucleotides outside the gene matches: 4. CDR3 sequence (DNA): TGTGCCAGCAGAGAACAGGGGGCTAATGAGCAGTTCTTC. Encoded protein: CASREQGANEQFF.

This clone was found once. V usage is TRBV7-2 and J usage is TRBJ2-5, with unresolved D. V lost 4 bases and J lost 3, with 9 bases in between. Germline V gene data show CDR1 as SGHTA and CDR2 as FQGNSA. CDR3 length equals 13 residues. CDR3 in DNA: TGTGCCAGCAGCTCTCCCCCCGAAGAGACCCAGTACTTC. This encodes CASSSPPEETQYF.

DNA of the CDR3: TGTGCCAGCAGCCCCCTCGGGGTGGATAGCGTCAGGGCCCAGCATTTT. Translation gives CASSPLGVDSVRAQHF. V and J are TRBV7-6 and TRBJ1-5, with D perhaps matching TRBD1 (5 bases). Trimming took 5 bases from V and 11 from J, leaving 25 bases between them. Germline-derived CDR1 and CDR2 are SGHVS and FNYEAQ. This CDR3 contains 16 residues.